A selection of T cell receptor beta chains follows, all from one sample in a study of blood T cell repertoires in COVID-19. TCRdb's copy holds only in-frame clones and misses some; the assay was immunoSEQ multiplex PCR. This table holds around 140,000 clones, 85% to 90% found once. Material: peripheral blood. The source of these receptors is a woman aged 50 to 60 with active or convalescent COVID-19. Both conserved end residues are part of each CDR3. D genes are given only for firm matches. Some rows mark clone size as missing; the rest say once, few, many or name a class of expanded clone.

J: TRBJ2-1
V: TRBV9
size: NA
D: NA
DNA: TGTGCCAGCAGCTTAGACATTCAGTCCTACAATGAGCAGTTCTTC
CDR3: CASSLDIQSYNEQFF

J: TRBJ1-6
V: TRBV7-2
size: NA
D: TRBD1
DNA: TGTGCCAGCAGCAAACCCACCGGGACAGGGAGTTCACCCCTCCACTTT
CDR3: CASSKPTGTGSSPLHF

J: TRBJ2-3
V: TRBV24-1
size: NA
D: NA
DNA: TGTGCCACCAGTGATGAGACTAGCACAGATACGCAGTATTTT
CDR3: CATSDETSTDTQYF

J: TRBJ1-5
V: TRBV6-5
size: once
D: NA
DNA: TGTGCCAGCAGTTCCCGGGGGGTCAATCAGCCCCAGCATTTT
CDR3: CASSSRGVNQPQHF

J: TRBJ2-7
V: TRBV24-1
size: few
D: NA
DNA: TGTGCCACCAGTGGCCTCCAGGGAAACGAGCAGTACTTC
CDR3: CATSGLQGNEQYF

J: TRBJ1-5
V: TRBV28
size: once
D: NA
DNA: TGTGCCACCCTCCCCTCGGGTCCGAATCAGCCCCAGCATTTT
CDR3: CATLPSGPNQPQHF

J: TRBJ2-4
V: TRBV15
size: NA
D: TRBD1
DNA: TGTGCCACCAGCAGAGTTTGGACAGGGGGCATTGGTCAGTACTTC
CDR3: CATSRVWTGGIGQYF

J: TRBJ1-2
V: TRBV4-3
size: NA
D: TRBD1
DNA: TGCGCCAGCAGCCAAGACGGACAGGGACAAGGCTACACCTTC
CDR3: CASSQDGQGQGYTF

J: TRBJ1-1
V: TRBV5-1
size: NA
D: NA
DNA: TGCGCCAGCAGCTTGGCGTCGGCGGGAGGGACTGAAGCTTTCTTT
CDR3: CASSLASAGGTEAFF

J: TRBJ2-7
V: TRBV12-3/TRBV12-4
size: NA
D: NA
DNA: TGTGCCAGCAGCCGTCTCTACGAGCAGTACTTC
CDR3: CASSRLYEQYF

J: TRBJ1-2
V: TRBV18
size: NA
D: TRBD1
DNA: TGTGCCAGCTCACCACCGACAGGGTATGGCTACACCTTC
CDR3: CASSPPTGYGYTF

J: TRBJ1-2
V: TRBV6-5
size: NA
D: NA
DNA: TGTGCCAGCAGTCCAGGGGCTGGCTACACCTTC
CDR3: CASSPGAGYTF

J: TRBJ1-2
V: TRBV30
size: NA
D: NA
DNA: TGTGCCTGGAGACCCTCAAACAGGGTGACCTATGGCTACACCTTC
CDR3: CAWRPSNRVTYGYTF

J: TRBJ2-7
V: TRBV5-1
size: NA
D: NA
DNA: TGCGCCAGCAGCTTGGACCTCGGTCCCATCTACGAGCAGTACTTC
CDR3: CASSLDLGPIYEQYF

J: TRBJ1-1
V: TRBV12-3/TRBV12-4
size: NA
D: NA
DNA: TGTGCCAGCAGTGGAGGGTTGGTCGGGGCTTTCTTT
CDR3: CASSGGLVGAFF

J: TRBJ2-3
V: TRBV10-3
size: NA
D: TRBD2
DNA: TGTGCCACCGTTAGCGGGAACACAGATACGCAGTATTTT
CDR3: CATVSGNTDTQYF

J: TRBJ1-6
V: TRBV4-1
size: NA
D: TRBD1
DNA: TGCGCCAGCAGCCAAGGACAGGGTGGGGACCGCGGTACCTATAATTCACCCCTCCACTTT
CDR3: CASSQGQGGDRGTYNSPLHF

J: TRBJ2-7
V: TRBV7-2
size: once
D: NA
DNA: TGTGCCAGCAGCTTAGATGTTAGAAGTGGCTACGAGCAGTACTTC
CDR3: CASSLDVRSGYEQYF

J: TRBJ1-3
V: TRBV6-1
size: NA
D: NA
DNA: TGTGCCAGCAGTGAAGGGCAGTTCTCTGGAAACACCATATATTTT
CDR3: CASSEGQFSGNTIYF

J: TRBJ1-5
V: TRBV20-1
size: NA
D: NA
DNA: TGCAGTGCTAGTTCGACAGTTAATCAGCCCCAGCATTTT
CDR3: CSASSTVNQPQHF

J: TRBJ1-6
V: TRBV6-2/TRBV6-3
size: NA
D: TRBD1
DNA: TGTGCCAGCAGTTACTCCCGGACAGGGGGCTTCTCACCCCTCCACTTT
CDR3: CASSYSRTGGFSPLHF

J: TRBJ1-1
V: TRBV2
size: NA
D: TRBD1
DNA: TGTGCCAGCACCCTCCGGACAGGTCTGAACACTGAAGCTTTCTTT
CDR3: CASTLRTGLNTEAFF

J: TRBJ2-5
V: TRBV25-1
size: NA
D: TRBD2
DNA: TGTGCCAGCAGTGAAGGAGCGGGAGGGCCTCGAGAGACCCAGTACTTC
CDR3: CASSEGAGGPRETQYF

J: TRBJ2-1
V: TRBV28
size: few
D: TRBD2
DNA: TGTGCCAGCAGTTCGCCGGGTAGCGGGAGGGGGTATGAGCAGTTCTTC
CDR3: CASSSPGSGRGYEQFF

J: TRBJ1-1
V: TRBV5-1
size: NA
D: NA
DNA: TGCGCCAGCAGCCAGGACACACCGAACACTGAAGCTTTCTTT
CDR3: CASSQDTPNTEAFF

J: TRBJ1-3
V: TRBV12-3/TRBV12-4
size: NA
D: NA
DNA: TGTGCCAGCATGAGGGCTGGAAACACCATATATTTT
CDR3: CASMRAGNTIYF

J: TRBJ2-7
V: TRBV4-2
size: NA
D: TRBD2
DNA: TGTGCCAGCAGCCAAGGACTAGCGGGAGCCTACGAGCAGTACTTC
CDR3: CASSQGLAGAYEQYF

J: TRBJ2-7
V: TRBV27
size: NA
D: TRBD1
DNA: TGTGCCAGCCGTTCAGGGGGTGCAGGATCCTACGAGCAGTACTTC
CDR3: CASRSGGAGSYEQYF